Listed below are T cell receptor beta chains from one sample, sequenced in a study of human T cells and chemical hapten exposure. TCRdb ran MiXCR on the RACE reads and lists one entry per CDR3 protein. The repertoire holds 300,000 to 450,000 distinct CDR3 sequences, around 5.5% seen once, with around 8.6% in the top ten. The material sequenced was whole blood, taken in connection with sensitization to the hapten diphenylcyclopropenone (DPC). These receptors all come from a woman aged 18-35 years with alopecia areata. Some clones in this sample may be carry-over from other donors' samples. CDR3s include the opening cysteine and the closing phenylalanine or tryptophan. A D gene is named only where the DNA matches it firmly. Only part of the rows carry a size: once, few, many, or a class if the clone is expanded.

V gene	J gene	D gene	clone size	CDR3 protein	CDR3 DNA
TRBV13	TRBJ2-1	TRBD2	.	CASSSVAGVSYNEQFF	TGTGCCAGCAGCTCGGTAGCGGGGGTCTCCTACAATGAGCAGTTCTTC
TRBV20-1	TRBJ1-6	.	few	CSARGQGASPLHF	TGCAGTGCTAGAGGGCAGGGAGCTTCACCCCTCCACTTT
TRBV6-2/TRBV6-3	TRBJ2-1	.	.	CASSYALGYNEQFF	TGTGCCAGCAGTTATGCCCTTGGGTACAATGAGCAGTTCTTC
TRBV7-8	TRBJ1-2	.	.	CASSSRDGSNYGYTF	TGTGCCAGCAGCTCCCGGGACGGATCTAACTATGGCTACACCTTC
TRBV7-9	TRBJ2-7	.	few	CASSLGGISSYEQYF	TGTGCCAGCAGCTTAGGAGGTATTAGCTCCTACGAGCAGTACTTC
TRBV12-3/TRBV12-4	TRBJ1-5	.	once	CASSLNQDLIQPQHF	TGTGCCAGCAGTTTAAATCAGGATTTAATCCAGCCCCAGCATTTT
TRBV11-3	TRBJ1-1	TRBD1	few	CASSLGRGRGSTEAFF	TGTGCCAGCAGCTTAGGCAGGGGGCGAGGTTCGACTGAAGCTTTCTTT
TRBV12-3/TRBV12-4	TRBJ2-5	TRBD2	many	CASTLGEGFETQYF	TGTGCCAGCACCCTGGGGGAGGGTTTCGAGACCCAGTACTTC
TRBV12-3/TRBV12-4	TRBJ2-3	TRBD1	.	CASSIGQGGDTQYF	TGTGCCAGCAGTATAGGACAGGGAGGAGATACGCAGTATTTT
TRBV6-5	TRBJ1-2	.	many	CASSRGARDQLYGYTF	TGTGCCAGTTCCCGCGGGGCGAGGGATCAACTCTATGGCTACACCTTC
TRBV20-1	TRBJ1-3	.	.	CSASETSGNTIYF	TGCAGTGCTAGCGAGACCTCTGGAAACACCATATATTTT
TRBV7-8	TRBJ2-4	TRBD1	few	CASSSRQGDKNIQYF	TGTGCCAGCAGCTCTCGACAGGGGGACAAAAACATTCAGTACTTC
TRBV4-1	TRBJ2-6	.	few	CASSRTAISSGANVLTF	TGCGCCAGCAGCCGAACTGCGATCAGCTCTGGGGCCAACGTCCTGACTTTC
TRBV6-6	TRBJ1-3	.	few	CASSPSPEIGNTIYF	TGTGCCAGCAGTCCCTCTCCAGAGATAGGAAACACCATATATTTT
TRBV20-1	TRBJ2-3	.	few	CSARGQGTTDTQYF	TGCAGTGCTAGAGGCCAGGGGACCACAGATACGCAGTATTTT
TRBV6-5	TRBJ1-1	.	.	CASSSTDRFNTEAFF	TGTGCCAGCAGTTCCACGGACAGATTCAACACTGAAGCTTTCTTT